Listed below are T cell receptor beta chains from one sample, sequenced in a study of preoperative IRX-2 immunotherapy in early breast cancer. Data came from immunoSEQ multiplex PCR; TCRdb stores just in-frame clones and leaves some out. This table has 25,000 to 30,000 clones, 90% appearing once. This specimen was collected from a patient treated with IRX-2 immunotherapy. Source of these receptors: a human donor with breast cancer. Each CDR3 is given with its conserved first and last residue. Clone size is given for some rows only: seen once, a few or many times, or a class if the clone is expanded.

TRBJ1-5 | . | TRBV10-2 | CASSDFRGRGQPQHF
TRBJ2-1 | . | TRBV10-3 | CAISSGLSSYNEQFF
TRBJ1-1 | . | TRBV9 | CASSVERVGRGAFF
TRBJ1-2 | . | TRBV5-1 | CASSRGQDNYGYTF
TRBJ2-7 | . | TRBV5-1 | CASSRVFRDEQYF
TRBJ2-2 | . | TRBV6-5 | CASRGTLNTGELFF
TRBJ1-5 | few | TRBV7-8 | CASTKAPDSNQPQHF
TRBJ2-1 | . | TRBV29-1 | CSVGQGGREQFF
TRBJ2-1 | . | TRBV7-2 | CASSPKGGDEQFF
TRBJ2-5 | . | TRBV10-2 | CASSGSTREETQYF
TRBJ2-4 | . | TRBV5-1 | CASSPGTGAKNIQYF
TRBJ2-5 | . | TRBV4-2 | CASSQVGSTEETQYF
TRBJ2-3 | . | TRBV9 | CASMSGGVGDTQYF